This TCR beta chain was observed in a study of regulatory T cells in long-lasting Graves disease. Time point defined: newly diagnosed GD, antithyroid drugs for less than 3 months. RNA from PBMCs was the source of the TCR library. Graves' disease diagnosis relied on American Thyroid Association guidelines. In this sample, this clonotype turned up many times. What it recognizes is unknown. Losses at the gene ends were 6 bases for V and 3 bases for J; bases not matched to a gene: 13. The CDR3 spans 17 residues. Study findings and constraints: Persistent Graves' patients showed reduced TCR diversity versus newly diagnosed patients.

Assembly of TCR beta libraries relied on iRepertoire HTBI primers together with Arm-PCR of CDR3 regions. TCRdb itself ran the multiplex PCR reads through MiXCR, one entry per CDR3 protein. The sample carries approximately 400,000 distinct CDR3 sequences, about an eighth recorded once. Another study also made use of these data, one on T cells in Graves' hyperthyroidism and ophthalmopathy. That work contributes: It was a median about 7.1 months before onset that the model predicted ophthalmopathy.

This TCR came from a woman aged 18-29 years with Graves disease. The V and J genes are TRBV12-3 or TRBV12-4 and TRBJ1-1; 10 nucleotides line up with TRBD1. This sample comprised peripheral blood mononuclear cells (PBMCs), obtained at new diagnosis, from a patient treated with antithyroid drugs. The CDR3 DNA is TGTGCCAGCAGGCCCGACAGGGGGCGCGGGGAGGACACTGAAGCTTTCTTT. Protein product: CASRPDRGRGEDTEAFF.